This T cell receptor beta chain was sequenced in a study of T cells in Graves' hyperthyroidism and ophthalmopathy. The source material, RNA transcripts, was used to amplify TCR beta CDR3 regions. The HTBI primer set drove a first-round RT-PCR of the TCR CDR3. TCRdb itself ran the multiplex PCR reads through MiXCR, one entry per CDR3 protein. The sample includes 400,000 or so distinct CDR3 sequences, about 14% of them seen just once. This clonotype was recorded at least ten times. Germline CDR1 and CDR2: MDHEN and SYDVKM. V was cut by 6 bases and J by 1 base, with 10 bases left in between. CDR3 length: 14 amino acids.

Sequenced sample: blood. The sequence came from a woman aged 25 to 45 with Graves' ophthalmopathy. V usage is TRBV28 and J usage is TRBJ1-5; no clear D gene. CDR3 bases: TGTGCCAGCAGCTTAGCTGGCAGCAATCAGCCCCAGCATTTT. This encodes CASSLAGSNQPQHF.